This TCR beta chain was retrieved from a study of breast tumors, draining lymph nodes, adjacent tissues. The CDR3 runs 13 residues. The V gene's germline CDR1 is SQVTM and CDR2 ANQGSEA. The trim removed 6 bases at V and 0 bases at J, leaving 3 bases unmatched. Findings and limits, study-wide: Luminal-like breast cancer showed significantly greater tumor-nontumor repertoire similarity than basal-like breast cancer did.

TCRdb re-derived calls from the multiplex PCR reads in MiXCR, one entry per CDR3 protein. The sample lists approximately 63,000 distinct CDR3 sequences, roughly 57% seen once, with roughly 19% in the top ten. This clonotype was seen only once. The antigen is not known. Material for sequencing was breast tumor tissue. The clonotype originates from a female donor with breast cancer. Some clones in this sample may be carry-over from other donors' samples. The chain has TRBV29-1 and TRBJ2-3, with 7 bases lining up with TRBD2. The CDR3 here is CSVAGRSTDTQYF. The DNA for the CDR3 is TGCAGCGTAGCGGGACGGAGCACAGATACGCAGTATTTT.